This T cell receptor beta chain was sequenced for a study of OX40 agonist ivuxolimab in advanced cancers. The wider study: Partial responses were achieved by three patients, of whom one had hepatocellular carcinoma and two had cutaneous melanoma. Whole-study results and caveats: Low normalized T-cell clonal expansion was also seen in some nonresponders. With doses of 0.1 to 3.0 mg/kg, CD4+ and CD8+ blood T cells had undergone clonal expansion by week 6.

Details on this clone: Its antigen is still unknown. Other DNA sequences from this sample encode an identical CDR3 as well.

The ends lost 4 bases at V and 0 bases at J; junction bases unmatched: 6. CDR3 length: 16 residues. The germline V gene has CDR1 LGHNA and CDR2 YNFKEQ. Libraries were prepared by immunoSEQ multiplex PCR; TCRdb keeps only in-frame clonotypes and omits some of them. The sample shows around 40,000 clones, approximately 90% of them seen only once. This clonotype was obtained from an adult with an advanced solid tumor such as melanoma, head and neck, liver or kidney cancer. Source: CD4+ or CD8+ T cells sorted from blood, taken in a trial of the OX40 agonist ivuxolimab. The chain recombines TRBV4-2 with TRBJ2-1; 7 bases line up with TRBD2. DNA for the CDR3: TGTGCCAGCAGCCTTCAGCGGGATAGCTCCTACAATGAGCAGTTCTTC. Amino acid sequence: CASSLQRDSSYNEQFF.